The clone carrying this T cell receptor beta chain has only one observation. This specimen comes from a study of blood T cell repertoires in COVID-19. Sequencing was performed with immunoSEQ multiplex PCR; in TCRdb, only in-frame clones are kept and a portion is missing. Here the sample spans hundreds of thousands of clones, about 82% being singletons. The receptor was derived from a woman older than 75 with acute or convalescent COVID-19. Sequenced input: peripheral blood.

The CDR3 nucleotides read TGCGCCAGCAGCTCAGTTGGGACTAGCGGGAGAGGGCAGGAGCAGTTCTTC. Translating gives CASSSVGTSGRGQEQFF. This rearrangement joins TRBV5-1 to TRBJ2-1; 14 nucleotides align to TRBD2. Per germline, CDR1 SGHRS and CDR2 YFSETQ. V lost 3 bases and J lost 10; bases outside the gene matches: 12. The CDR3 runs to 17 residues.